This TCR beta chain was identified during a study of long-term antiretroviral therapy in people with HIV. For each donor, at least one pre-ART and at least two post-ART PBMC samples were available. Only United States sites treated participants with HIV. Roughly 0.85-11 million cryopreserved PBMC were held in samples before DNA extraction. Deletions cut 1 base from V and 5 bases from J, with 11 bases between. The germline gives CDR1 SGHTA, CDR2 FQGNSA. The CDR3 length is 15 residues. Survey-level resolution applied to immunoSEQ assay v3.0. Assay used: immunoSEQ multiplex PCR; TCRdb lists only in-frame clones, some missing. The profile shows just over 35,000 clones, 80% to 90% of them singletons.

This specimen was unsorted PBMCs, taken 2.2 years after starting antiretroviral therapy. The chain couples TRBV7-2 to TRBJ2-2; D may be TRBD2 (5 bases). This sequence was found in a man aged 18 to 29 with HIV. The DNA of the CDR3 is TGTGCCAGCAGCTTAGACGTCGCGGGTACCGGGGAGCTGTTTTTT. Translated, it gives CASSLDVAGTGELFF.